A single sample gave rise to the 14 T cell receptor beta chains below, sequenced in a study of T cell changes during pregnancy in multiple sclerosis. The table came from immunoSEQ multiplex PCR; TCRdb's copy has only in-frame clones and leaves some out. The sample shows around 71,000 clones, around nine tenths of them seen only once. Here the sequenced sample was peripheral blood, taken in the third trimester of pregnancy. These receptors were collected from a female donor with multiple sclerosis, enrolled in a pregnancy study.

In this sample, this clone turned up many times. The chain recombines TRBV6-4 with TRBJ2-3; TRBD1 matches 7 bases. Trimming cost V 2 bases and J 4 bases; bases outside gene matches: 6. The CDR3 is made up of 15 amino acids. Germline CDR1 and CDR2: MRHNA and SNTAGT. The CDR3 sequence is CASSDQGGAADTQYF. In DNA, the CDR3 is TGTGCCAGCAGTGACCAAGGGGGCGCGGCAGATACGCAGTATTTT.

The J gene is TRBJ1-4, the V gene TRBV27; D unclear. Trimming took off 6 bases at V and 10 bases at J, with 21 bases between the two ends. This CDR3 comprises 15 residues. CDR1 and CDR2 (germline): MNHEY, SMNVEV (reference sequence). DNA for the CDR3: TGTGCCAGCAGCCCCAGCGGCACGGGAGTGGGAAAACTGTTTTTT. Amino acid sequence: CASSPSGTGVGKLFF.

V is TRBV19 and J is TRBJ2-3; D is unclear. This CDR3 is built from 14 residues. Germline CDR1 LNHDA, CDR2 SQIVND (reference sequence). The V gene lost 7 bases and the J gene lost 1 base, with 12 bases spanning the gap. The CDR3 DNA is TGTGCCAGTAATCCCTTACTTGGCACAGATACGCAGTATTTT. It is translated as CASNPLLGTDTQYF. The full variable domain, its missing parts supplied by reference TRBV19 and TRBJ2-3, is DGGITQSPKYLFRKEGQNVTLSCEQNLNHDAMYWYRQDPGQGLRLIYYSQIVNDFQKGDIAEGYSVSREKKESFPLTVTSAQKNPTAFYLCASNPLLGTDTQYFGPGTRLTVL.

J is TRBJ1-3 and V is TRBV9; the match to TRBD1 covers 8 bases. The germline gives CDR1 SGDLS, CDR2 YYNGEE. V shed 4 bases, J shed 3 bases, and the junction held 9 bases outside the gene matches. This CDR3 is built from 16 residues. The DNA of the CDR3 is TGTGCCAGCAGCCCCCCACAGGACAGGGTTGGAAACACCATATATTTT. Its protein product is CASSPPQDRVGNTIYF. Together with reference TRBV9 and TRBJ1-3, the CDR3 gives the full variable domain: DSGVTQTPKHLITATGQRVTLRCSPRSGDLSVYWYQQSLDQGLQFLIQYYNGEERAKGNILERFSAQQFPDLHSELNLSSLELGDSALYFCASSPPQDRVGNTIYFGEGSWLTVV.

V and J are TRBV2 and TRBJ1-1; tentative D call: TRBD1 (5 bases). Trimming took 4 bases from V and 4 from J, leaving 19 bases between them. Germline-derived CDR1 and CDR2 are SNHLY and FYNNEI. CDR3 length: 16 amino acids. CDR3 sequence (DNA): TGTGCCAGCAGTGCGGCCAGGGTATTATCGGGCACTGAAGCTTTCTTT. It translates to CASSAARVLSGTEAFF.

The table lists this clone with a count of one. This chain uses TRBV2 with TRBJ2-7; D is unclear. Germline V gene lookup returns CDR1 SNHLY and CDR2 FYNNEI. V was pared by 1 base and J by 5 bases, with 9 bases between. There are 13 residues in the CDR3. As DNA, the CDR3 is TGTGCCAGCAGTGAAGACTTAAAACACGAGCAGTACTTC. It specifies CASSEDLKHEQYF.

The CDR3 DNA sequence: TGCGCCAGCAGCTTCGGACAGGACGTCTATGGCTACACCTTC. Translation gives CASSFGQDVYGYTF. The chain recombines TRBV5-1 with TRBJ1-2, with 7 bases lining up with TRBD1. Germline V gives CDR1 SGHRS, CDR2 YFSETQ. V trimming: 2 bases; J trimming: 4 bases; junction bases outside the gene matches: 5. The length of the CDR3 is 14 residues.

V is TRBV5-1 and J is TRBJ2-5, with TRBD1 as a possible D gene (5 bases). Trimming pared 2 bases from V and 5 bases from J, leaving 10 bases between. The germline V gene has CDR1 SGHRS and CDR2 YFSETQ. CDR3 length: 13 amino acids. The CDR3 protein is CASSFGASETQYF. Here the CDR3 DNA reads TGCGCCAGCAGCTTTGGGGCTTCGGAGACCCAGTACTTC.

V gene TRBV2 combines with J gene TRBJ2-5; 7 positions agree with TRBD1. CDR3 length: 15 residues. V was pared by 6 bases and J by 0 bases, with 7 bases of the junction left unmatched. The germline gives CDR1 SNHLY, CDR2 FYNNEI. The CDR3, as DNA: TGTGCCAGCAGGGAACAGGGGCAGGACCAAGAGACCCAGTACTTC. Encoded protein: CASREQGQDQETQYF.

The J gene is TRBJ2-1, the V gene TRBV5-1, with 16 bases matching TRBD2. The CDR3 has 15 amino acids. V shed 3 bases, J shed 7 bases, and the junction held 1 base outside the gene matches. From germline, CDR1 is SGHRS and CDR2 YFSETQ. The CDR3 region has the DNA TGCGCCAGCAGCTCGGGACTAGCGGGAGGGAATGAGCAGTTCTTC. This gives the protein CASSSGLAGGNEQFF.

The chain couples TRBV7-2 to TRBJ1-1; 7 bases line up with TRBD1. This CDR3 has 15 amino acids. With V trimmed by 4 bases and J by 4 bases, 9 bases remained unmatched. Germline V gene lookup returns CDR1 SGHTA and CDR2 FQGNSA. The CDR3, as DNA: TGTGCCAGCAGCTCTCGACAGGGTGCGAGCACTGAAGCTTTCTTT. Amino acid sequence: CASSSRQGASTEAFF.

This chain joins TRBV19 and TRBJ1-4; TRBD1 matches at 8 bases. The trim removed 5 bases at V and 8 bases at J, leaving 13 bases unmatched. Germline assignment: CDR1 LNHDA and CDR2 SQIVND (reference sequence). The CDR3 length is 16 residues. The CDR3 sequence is CASSSHFGQGWEKLFF. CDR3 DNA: TGTGCCAGTAGTTCCCACTTTGGACAGGGTTGGGAAAAACTGTTTTTT.

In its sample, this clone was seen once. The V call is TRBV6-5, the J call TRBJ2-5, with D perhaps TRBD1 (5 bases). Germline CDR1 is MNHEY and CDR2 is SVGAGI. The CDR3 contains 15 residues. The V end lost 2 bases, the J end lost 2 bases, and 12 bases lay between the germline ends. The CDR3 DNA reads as TGTGCCAGCAGTTACGGGGCAGGACCTCAAGAGACCCAGTACTTC. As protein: CASSYGAGPQETQYF.

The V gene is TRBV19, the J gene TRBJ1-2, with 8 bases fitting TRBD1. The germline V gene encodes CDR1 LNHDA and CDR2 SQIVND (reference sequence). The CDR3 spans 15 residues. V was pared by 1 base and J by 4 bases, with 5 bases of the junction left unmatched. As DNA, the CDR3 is TGTGCCAGTAGTATAGCAGGACAGGGCTTCTATGGCTACACCTTC. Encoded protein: CASSIAGQGFYGYTF.